This T cell receptor (beta chain) was identified during a study of blood T cell repertoires in COVID-19. Study summary: Whether acute or convalescent, the COVID-19 samples came from the United States, Italy and Spain. PBMCs, B-cell-depleted T cells, or T cells provided the cDNA or gDNA that made up the material.

Seattle patient enrollment occurred during active infection, with longitudinal follow-up thereafter. Authors' processing steps: Amplification from reference gene primers served as the basis for estimated nucleated cell counts. Only in-frame clones appear in the TCRdb table, and some are missing; sequencing was by immunoSEQ multiplex PCR. V, J and clone size reflect that table, while D and trimming were determined from the DNA. The table lists roughly 58,000 clones, 81% of them singletons. Trimming pared 6 bases from V and 3 bases from J, leaving 12 bases between. The CDR3 consists of 12 residues. Germline V gene sequence: CDR1 SQVTM, CDR2 ANQGSEA.

The TCR comes from a man in his 60s with COVID-19, enrolled during active disease. Sequenced sample: peripheral blood. V usage is TRBV29-1 and J usage is TRBJ2-7; weak D call: TRBD2 (5 bases). The CDR3 region is CSVRVGLYEQYF. In DNA form, the CDR3 reads TGCAGCGTGAGGGTTGGCCTCTACGAGCAGTACTTC.